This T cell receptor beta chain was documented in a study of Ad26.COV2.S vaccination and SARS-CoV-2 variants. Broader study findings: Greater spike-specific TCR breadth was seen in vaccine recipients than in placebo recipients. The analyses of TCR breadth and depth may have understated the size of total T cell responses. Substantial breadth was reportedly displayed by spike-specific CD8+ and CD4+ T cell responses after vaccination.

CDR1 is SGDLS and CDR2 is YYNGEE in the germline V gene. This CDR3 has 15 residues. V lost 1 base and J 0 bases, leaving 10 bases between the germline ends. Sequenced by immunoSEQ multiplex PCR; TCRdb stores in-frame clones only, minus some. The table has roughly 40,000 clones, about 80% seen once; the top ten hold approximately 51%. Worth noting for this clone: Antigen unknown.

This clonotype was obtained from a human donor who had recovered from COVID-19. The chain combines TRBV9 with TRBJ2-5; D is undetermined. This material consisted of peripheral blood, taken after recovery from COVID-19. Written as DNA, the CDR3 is TGTGCCAGCAGCGTACGTTACGACCACCAAGAGACCCAGTACTTC. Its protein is CASSVRYDHQETQYF.